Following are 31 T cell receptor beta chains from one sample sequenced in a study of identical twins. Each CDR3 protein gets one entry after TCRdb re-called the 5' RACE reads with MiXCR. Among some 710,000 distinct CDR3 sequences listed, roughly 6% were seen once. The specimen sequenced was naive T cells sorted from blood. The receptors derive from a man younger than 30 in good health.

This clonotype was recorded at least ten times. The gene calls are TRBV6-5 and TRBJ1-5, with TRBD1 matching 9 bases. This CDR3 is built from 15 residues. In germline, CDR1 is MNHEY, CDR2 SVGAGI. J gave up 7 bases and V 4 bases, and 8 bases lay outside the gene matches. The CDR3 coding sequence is TGTGCCAGCAGTTCATCGGGACAGGGTAGACAGCCCCAGCATTTT. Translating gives CASSSSGQGRQPQHF.

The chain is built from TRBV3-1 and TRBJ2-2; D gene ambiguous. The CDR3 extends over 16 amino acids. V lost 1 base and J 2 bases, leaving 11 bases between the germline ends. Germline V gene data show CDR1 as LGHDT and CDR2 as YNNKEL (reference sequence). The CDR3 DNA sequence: TGTGCCAGCAGCCAAGCGGTACACCTTAACACCGGGGAGCTGTTTTTT. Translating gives CASSQAVHLNTGELFF.

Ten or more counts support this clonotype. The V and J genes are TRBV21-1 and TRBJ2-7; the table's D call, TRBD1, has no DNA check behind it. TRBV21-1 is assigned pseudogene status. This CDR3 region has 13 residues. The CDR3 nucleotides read TGTGCCAGCAATCGGGGCCCTGTCGACGAGCAGTACTTC. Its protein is CASNRGPVDEQYF.

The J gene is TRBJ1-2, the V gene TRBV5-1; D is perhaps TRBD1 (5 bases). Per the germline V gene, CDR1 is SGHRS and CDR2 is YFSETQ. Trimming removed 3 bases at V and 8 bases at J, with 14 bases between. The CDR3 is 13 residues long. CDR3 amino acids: CASSSSGLEGYTF. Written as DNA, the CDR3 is TGCGCCAGCAGCTCCTCAGGGTTGGAGGGCTACACCTTC.

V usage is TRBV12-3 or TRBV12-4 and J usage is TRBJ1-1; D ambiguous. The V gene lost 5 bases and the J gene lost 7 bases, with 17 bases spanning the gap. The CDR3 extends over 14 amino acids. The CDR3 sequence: CASSPRGRGNEAFF. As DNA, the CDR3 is TGTGCCAGCAGTCCACGAGGGCGCGGGAATGAAGCTTTCTTT.

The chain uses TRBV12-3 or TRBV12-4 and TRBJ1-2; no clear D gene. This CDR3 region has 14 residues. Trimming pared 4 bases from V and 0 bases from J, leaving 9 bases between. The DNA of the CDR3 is TGTGCCAGCAGTTCGGACGGAACTAACTATGGCTACACCTTC. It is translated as CASSSDGTNYGYTF.

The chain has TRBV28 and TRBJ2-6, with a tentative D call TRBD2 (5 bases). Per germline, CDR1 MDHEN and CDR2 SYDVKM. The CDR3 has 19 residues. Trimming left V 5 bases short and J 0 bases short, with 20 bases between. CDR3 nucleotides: TGTGCCAGCAGTCCAGCGGACGGCCATACCCCCTCTGGGGCCAACGTCCTGACTTTC. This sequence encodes CASSPADGHTPSGANVLTF.

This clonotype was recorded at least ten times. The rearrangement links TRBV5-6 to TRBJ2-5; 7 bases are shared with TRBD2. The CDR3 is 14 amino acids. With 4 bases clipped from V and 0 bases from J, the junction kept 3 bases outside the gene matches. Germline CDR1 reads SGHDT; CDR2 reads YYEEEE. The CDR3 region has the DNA TGTGCCAGCAGCAGGGGACTACACCAAGAGACCCAGTACTTC. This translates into CASSRGLHQETQYF. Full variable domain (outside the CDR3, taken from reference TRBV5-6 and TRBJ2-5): DAGVTQSPTHLIKTRGQQVTLRCSPKSGHDTVSWYQQALGQGPQFIFQYYEEEERQRGNFPDRFSGHQFPNYSSELNVNALLLGDSALYLCASSRGLHQETQYFGPGTRLLVL.

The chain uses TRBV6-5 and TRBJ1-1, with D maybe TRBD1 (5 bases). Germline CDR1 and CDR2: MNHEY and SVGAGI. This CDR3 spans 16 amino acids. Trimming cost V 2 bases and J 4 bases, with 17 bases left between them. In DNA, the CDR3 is TGTGCCAGCAGTTACGGATACTCGGACATCCGCACTGAAGCTTTCTTT. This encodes CASSYGYSDIRTEAFF.

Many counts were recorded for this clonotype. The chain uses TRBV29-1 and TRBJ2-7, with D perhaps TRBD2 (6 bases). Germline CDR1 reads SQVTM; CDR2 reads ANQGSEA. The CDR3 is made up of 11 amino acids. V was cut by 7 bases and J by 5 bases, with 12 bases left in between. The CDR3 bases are TGCAGCGCTGTACTAGCAAACGAGCAGTACTTC. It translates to CSAVLANEQYF.

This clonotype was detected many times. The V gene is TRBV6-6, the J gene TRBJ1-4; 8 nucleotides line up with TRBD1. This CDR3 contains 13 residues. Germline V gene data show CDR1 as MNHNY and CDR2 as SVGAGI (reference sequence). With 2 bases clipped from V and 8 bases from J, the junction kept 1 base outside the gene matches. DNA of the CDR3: TGTGCCAGCAGTTACAGGGACAGGGAAAAACTGTTTTTT. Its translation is CASSYRDREKLFF.

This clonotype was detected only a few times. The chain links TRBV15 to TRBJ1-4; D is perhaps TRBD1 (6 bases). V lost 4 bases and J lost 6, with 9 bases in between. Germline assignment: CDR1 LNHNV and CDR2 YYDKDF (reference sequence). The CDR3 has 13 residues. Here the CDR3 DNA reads TGTGCCACCAGCACAAACAGGGATGAAAAACTGTTTTTT. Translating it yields CATSTNRDEKLFF.

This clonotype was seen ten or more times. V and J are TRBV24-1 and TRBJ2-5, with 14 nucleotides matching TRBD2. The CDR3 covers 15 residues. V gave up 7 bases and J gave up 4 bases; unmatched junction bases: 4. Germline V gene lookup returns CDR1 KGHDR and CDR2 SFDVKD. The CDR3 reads CATSHGLAGGETQYF. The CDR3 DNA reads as TGTGCCACCAGCCACGGACTAGCGGGAGGAGAGACCCAGTACTTC.

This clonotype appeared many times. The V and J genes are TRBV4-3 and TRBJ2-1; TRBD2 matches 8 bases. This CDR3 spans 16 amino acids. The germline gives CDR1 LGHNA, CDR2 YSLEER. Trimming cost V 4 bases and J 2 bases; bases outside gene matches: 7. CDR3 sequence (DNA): TGCGCCAGCAGCCCCAGAGCGGGAGAAACCTACAATGAGCAGTTCTTC. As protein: CASSPRAGETYNEQFF.

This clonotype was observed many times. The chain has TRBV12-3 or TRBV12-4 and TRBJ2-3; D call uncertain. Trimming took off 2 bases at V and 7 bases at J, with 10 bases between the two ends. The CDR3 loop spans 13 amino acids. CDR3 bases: TGTGCCAGCAGTTTACAGCTCGGATATACGCAGTATTTT. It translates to CASSLQLGYTQYF.

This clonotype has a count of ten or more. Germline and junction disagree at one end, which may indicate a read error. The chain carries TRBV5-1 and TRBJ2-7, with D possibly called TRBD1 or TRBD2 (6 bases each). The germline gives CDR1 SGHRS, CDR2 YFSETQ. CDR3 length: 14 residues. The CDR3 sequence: CTSRTGAGDYEQYF. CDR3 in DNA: TGCACCAGCCGAACGGGGGCTGGGGATTACGAGCAGTACTTC.

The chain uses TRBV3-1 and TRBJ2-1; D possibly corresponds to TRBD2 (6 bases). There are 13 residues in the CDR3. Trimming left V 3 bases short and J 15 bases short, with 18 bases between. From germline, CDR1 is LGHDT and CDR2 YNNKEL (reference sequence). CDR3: CASSQGSGTWTFF. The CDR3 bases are TGTGCCAGCAGCCAGGGCTCCGGGACTTGGACGTTCTTC.

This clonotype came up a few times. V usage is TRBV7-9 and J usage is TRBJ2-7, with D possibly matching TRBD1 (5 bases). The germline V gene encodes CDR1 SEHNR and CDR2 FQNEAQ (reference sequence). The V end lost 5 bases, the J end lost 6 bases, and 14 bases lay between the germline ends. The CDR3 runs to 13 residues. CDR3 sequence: CASSPQGAAEQYF. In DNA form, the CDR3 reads TGTGCCAGCAGCCCCCAGGGCGCGGCCGAGCAGTACTTC.

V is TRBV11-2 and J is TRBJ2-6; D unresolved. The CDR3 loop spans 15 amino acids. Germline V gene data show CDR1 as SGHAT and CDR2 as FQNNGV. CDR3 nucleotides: TGTAGCAGCTCTCTCGTAGGGATCGGGGCCAACGTCCTGACTTTC. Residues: CSSSLVGIGANVLTF.

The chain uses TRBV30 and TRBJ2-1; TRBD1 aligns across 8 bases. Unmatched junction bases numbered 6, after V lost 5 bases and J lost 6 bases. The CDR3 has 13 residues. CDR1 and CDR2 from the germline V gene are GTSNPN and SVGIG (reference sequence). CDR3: CAWGKDRGNEQFF. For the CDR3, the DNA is TGTGCCTGGGGCAAAGACAGGGGCAATGAGCAGTTCTTC.

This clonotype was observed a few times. The CDR3 loop reads CASSLWAELEQFF. CDR3 DNA: TGTGCCAGCAGCTTGTGGGCAGAATTAGAGCAGTTCTTC. The chain employs TRBV5-5 and TRBJ2-1; no clear D. Germline CDR1 and CDR2: SGHKS and YYEKEE (reference sequence). V lost 1 base to trimming and J lost 10 bases, with 12 bases between them. The CDR3 length is 13 residues.

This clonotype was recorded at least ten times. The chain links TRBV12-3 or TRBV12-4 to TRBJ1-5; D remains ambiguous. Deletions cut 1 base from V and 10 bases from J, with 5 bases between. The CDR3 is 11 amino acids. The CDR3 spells CASSLGGPQHF. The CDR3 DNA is TGTGCCAGCAGTTTAGGGGGACCCCAGCATTTT.

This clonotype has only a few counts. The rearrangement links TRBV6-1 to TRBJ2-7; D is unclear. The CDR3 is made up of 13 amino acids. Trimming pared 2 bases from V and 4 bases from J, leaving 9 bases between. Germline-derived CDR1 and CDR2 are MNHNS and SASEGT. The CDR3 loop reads CASSEQLQYEQYV. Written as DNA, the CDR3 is TGTGCCAGCAGTGAACAGCTCCAATACGAGCAGTACGTC.

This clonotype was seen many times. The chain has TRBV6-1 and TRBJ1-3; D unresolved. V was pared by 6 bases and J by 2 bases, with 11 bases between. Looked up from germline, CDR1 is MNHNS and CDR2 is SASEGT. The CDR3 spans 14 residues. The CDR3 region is CASRRGMAGNTIYF. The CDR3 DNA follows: TGTGCCAGCAGGCGAGGGATGGCTGGAAACACCATATATTTT.

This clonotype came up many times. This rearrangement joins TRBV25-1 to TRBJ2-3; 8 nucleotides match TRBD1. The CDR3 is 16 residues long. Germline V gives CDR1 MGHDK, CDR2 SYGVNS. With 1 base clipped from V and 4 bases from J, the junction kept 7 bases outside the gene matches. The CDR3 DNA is TGTGCCAGCAGTGAATGGGTACAGGGGGTTGCAGATACGCAGTATTTT. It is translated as CASSEWVQGVADTQYF.

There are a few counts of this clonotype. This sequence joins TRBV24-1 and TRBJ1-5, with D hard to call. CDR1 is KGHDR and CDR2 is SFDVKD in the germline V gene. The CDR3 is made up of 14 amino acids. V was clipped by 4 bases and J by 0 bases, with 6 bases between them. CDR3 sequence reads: CATSDFDSNQPQHF. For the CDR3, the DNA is TGTGCCACCAGTGACTTTGATAGCAATCAGCCCCAGCATTTT.

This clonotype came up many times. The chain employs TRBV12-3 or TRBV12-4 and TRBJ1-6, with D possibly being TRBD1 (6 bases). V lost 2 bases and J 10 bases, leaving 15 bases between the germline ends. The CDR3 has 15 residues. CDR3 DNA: TGTGCCAGCAGTTTATCGGTCAGGGGAAGATCACCCCTCCACTTT. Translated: CASSLSVRGRSPLHF.

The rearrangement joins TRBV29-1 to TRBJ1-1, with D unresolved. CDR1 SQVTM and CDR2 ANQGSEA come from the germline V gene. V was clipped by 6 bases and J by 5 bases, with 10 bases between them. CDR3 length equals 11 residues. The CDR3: CSVRRDTEAFF. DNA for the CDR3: TGCAGCGTCCGTAGGGATACTGAAGCTTTCTTT. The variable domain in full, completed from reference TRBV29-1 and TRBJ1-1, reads SAVISQKPSRDICQRGTSLTIQCQVDSQVTMMFWYRQQPGQSLTLIATANQGSEATYESGFVIDKFPISRPNLTFSTLTVSNMSPEDSSIYLCSVRRDTEAFFGQGTRLTVV.

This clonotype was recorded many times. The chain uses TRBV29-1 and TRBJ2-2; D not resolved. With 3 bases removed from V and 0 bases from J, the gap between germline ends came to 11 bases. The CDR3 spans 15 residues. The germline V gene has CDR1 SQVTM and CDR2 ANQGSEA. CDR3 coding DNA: TGCAGCGTTGAGGGTTTTGATGCGAACACCGGGGAGCTGTTTTTT. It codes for CSVEGFDANTGELFF.

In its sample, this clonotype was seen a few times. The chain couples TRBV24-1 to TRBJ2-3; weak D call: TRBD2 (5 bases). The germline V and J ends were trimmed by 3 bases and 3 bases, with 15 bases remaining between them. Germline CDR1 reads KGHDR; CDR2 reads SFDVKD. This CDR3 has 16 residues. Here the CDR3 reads CATSDTRGRPTDTQYF. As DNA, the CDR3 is TGTGCCACCAGTGATACCCGGGGAAGGCCTACAGATACGCAGTATTTT.

This CDR3 reads CSARGELHEADTQYF. In DNA form, the CDR3 reads TGCAGTGCTAGAGGGGAGTTGCACGAGGCAGATACGCAGTATTTT. The V gene is TRBV20-1, the J gene TRBJ2-3, with TRBD2 as a possible D gene (5 bases). The V gene lost 1 base and the J gene lost 4 bases, with 15 bases spanning the gap. CDR1 is DFQATT, CDR2 SNEGSKA, per germline (reference sequence). The CDR3 consists of 15 residues.